One and the same sample provided the 14 T cell receptor beta chains below, sequenced in a study of response to subunit inactivated influenza vaccine. In TCRdb, the RT-PCR reads were re-called with MiXCR into one record per CDR3 protein. Counted here are under 950,000 distinct CDR3 sequences, 21% occurring once; the ten biggest clones make up more than 8.5%. Here the sequenced sample was PBMCs from blood, taken 5 days after vaccination. These receptors came from a man aged 45 to 65 who received an inactivated influenza vaccine.

This clonotype was counted between two and nine times. V usage is TRBV20-1 and J usage is TRBJ2-7, with TRBD1 identical over 11 bases. The V segment lost 1 base and the J segment 5 bases; nucleotides outside the gene matches: 4. Germline loops: CDR1 DFQATT, CDR2 SNEGSKA (reference sequence). The CDR3 runs 14 residues. This chain's CDR3 is CSARVPGQGDEQYF. The CDR3 nucleotides are TGCAGTGCTAGAGTCCCGGGACAGGGGGACGAGCAGTACTTC.

This clonotype was counted a few times. CDR3 in amino acids: CSVQTVGKNIQYF. DNA of the CDR3: TGCAGTGTTCAGACTGTGGGCAAAAACATTCAGTACTTC. V usage is TRBV20-1 and J usage is TRBJ2-4; D uncertain. Trimming pared 7 bases from V and 3 bases from J, leaving 13 bases between. The CDR3 consists of 13 residues. Germline values: CDR1 DFQATT, CDR2 SNEGSKA (reference sequence).

The V gene is TRBV20-1, the J gene TRBJ1-1, with 10 bases lining up with TRBD1. Germline-derived CDR1 and CDR2 are DFQATT and SNEGSKA (reference sequence). The CDR3 has 13 amino acids. V was clipped by 4 bases and J by 7 bases; unmatched bases: 6. For the CDR3, the DNA is TGCAGTGCTACCGGACAGGGGGAGTTTGAAGCTTTCTTT. This translates into CSATGQGEFEAFF.

The chain recombines TRBV27 with TRBJ2-2; D unresolved. The CDR3 has 15 residues. Trimming removed 2 bases from V and 4 bases from J, with 11 bases in between. CDR1 and CDR2 from the germline V gene are MNHEY and SMNVEV (reference sequence). The CDR3 here is CASSLVGLGTGELFF. The CDR3 nucleotides read TGTGCCAGCAGTTTAGTGGGTCTTGGCACCGGGGAGCTGTTTTTT.

This clonotype has just a few counts. The chain has TRBV28 and TRBJ2-7; D not resolved. The length of the CDR3 is 16 residues. Per the germline V gene, CDR1 is MDHEN and CDR2 is SYDVKM. Deletions cut 5 bases from V and 5 bases from J, with 22 bases between. The CDR3 reads CASSTTNSDAPHEQYF. The CDR3 nucleotides are TGTGCCAGCAGTACAACAAACAGTGACGCGCCCCACGAGCAGTACTTC.

The table lists this clonotype with a few counts. V is TRBV11-2 and J is TRBJ2-1, with TRBD2 matching over 15 bases. The germline V gene encodes CDR1 SGHAT and CDR2 FQNNGV. The CDR3 is made up of 19 amino acids. Trimming took 6 bases from V and 0 from J; bases not matched to a gene: 9. The CDR3 region has the DNA TGTGCCAGCAGGCCTAAGGGACTAGCGGGGGGAAGCTCCTACAATGAGCAGTTCTTC. Translated, it gives CASRPKGLAGGSSYNEQFF.

This chain links TRBV10-3 with TRBJ2-1; 8 bases align to TRBD2. Germline V gene sequence: CDR1 ENHRY, CDR2 SYGVKD. J was trimmed by 7 bases and V by 5 bases; bases with no gene match: 4. This CDR3 comprises 13 residues. The CDR3 DNA sequence: TGTGCCATCAGTAGCGGGAGCCCTAATGAGCAGTTCTTC. It is translated as CAISSGSPNEQFF.

This clonotype was seen a few times. The chain joins TRBV28 to TRBJ1-2; D not resolved. V lost 1 base to trimming and J lost 5 bases, with 5 bases between them. This CDR3 comprises 12 residues. Germline CDR1 MDHEN, CDR2 SYDVKM. The DNA of the CDR3 is TGTGCCAGCAGTTTATTCAATTATGGCTACACCTTC. It codes for CASSLFNYGYTF.

This rearrangement joins TRBV20-1 to TRBJ2-5; tentatively, D is TRBD2 (6 bases). The germline V gene encodes CDR1 DFQATT and CDR2 SNEGSKA (reference sequence). The CDR3 extends over 14 amino acids. V was pared by 0 bases and J by 4 bases, with 12 bases between. The CDR3 reads CSARDAGSLETQYF. Written as DNA, the CDR3 is TGCAGTGCTAGAGATGCGGGATCCTTAGAGACCCAGTACTTC.

The chain uses TRBV25-1 and TRBJ2-3, with D tentatively TRBD2 (5 bases). V lost 4 bases to trimming and J lost 4 bases, with 15 bases between them. This CDR3 has 15 residues. In germline, CDR1 is MGHDK, CDR2 SYGVNS. The CDR3 DNA reads TGTGCCAGCAGTGGAGTTTCAACTAGATCAGATACGCAGTATTTT. Residues: CASSGVSTRSDTQYF.

This chain joins TRBV2 and TRBJ2-3; no firm D call. The CDR3 loop spans 15 amino acids. The germline V gene encodes CDR1 SNHLY and CDR2 FYNNEI. V shed 6 bases and J shed 1 base, with 14 bases lying between them. CDR3 in amino acids: CASRLVLTRTDTQYF. As DNA, the CDR3 is TGTGCCAGCAGATTGGTCCTTACCCGCACAGATACGCAGTATTTT.

This clonotype was seen many times. V is TRBV20-1 and J is TRBJ2-3, with D hard to call. The ends were cut back, 0 bases at V and 2 bases at J, with 12 bases in the middle. Germline CDR1 reads DFQATT; CDR2 reads SNEGSKA (reference sequence). This CDR3 has 15 amino acids. DNA of the CDR3: TGCAGTGCTAGAGATATCAGGCGCCTCACAGATACGCAGTATTTT. This codes for CSARDIRRLTDTQYF.

This rearrangement joins TRBV3-1 to TRBJ2-5; TRBD1 aligns across 7 bases. The V segment lost 0 bases and the J segment 2 bases; nucleotides outside the gene matches: 3. Germline CDR1 LGHDT, CDR2 YNNKEL (reference sequence). The CDR3 consists of 15 residues. In DNA, the CDR3 is TGTGCCAGCAGCCAAGAGCAGGGGGTGCAAGAGACCCAGTACTTC. It encodes CASSQEQGVQETQYF.

The chain employs TRBV4-1 and TRBJ1-2; D is unclear. The CDR3 has 13 residues. Germline lookup yields CDR1 MGHRA and CDR2 YSYEKL. V was shortened by 1 base and J by 8 bases, with 11 bases between the two germline ends. This chain's CDR3 is CASSQGTGMGYTF. Here the CDR3 DNA reads TGCGCCAGCAGCCAAGGAACGGGGATGGGCTACACCTTC.